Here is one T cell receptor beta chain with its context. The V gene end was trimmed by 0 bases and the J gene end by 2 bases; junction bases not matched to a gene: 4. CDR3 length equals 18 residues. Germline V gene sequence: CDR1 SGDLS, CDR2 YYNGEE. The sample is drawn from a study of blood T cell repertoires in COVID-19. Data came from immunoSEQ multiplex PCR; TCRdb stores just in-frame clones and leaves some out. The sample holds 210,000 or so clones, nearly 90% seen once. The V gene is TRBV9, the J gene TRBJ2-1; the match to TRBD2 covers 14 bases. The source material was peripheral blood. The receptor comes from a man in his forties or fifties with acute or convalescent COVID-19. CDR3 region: CASSVGLAGGPAYNEQFF. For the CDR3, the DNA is TGTGCCAGCAGCGTAGGACTAGCGGGAGGGCCGGCCTACAATGAGCAGTTCTTC. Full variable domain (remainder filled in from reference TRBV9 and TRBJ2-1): DSGVTQTPKHLITATGQRVTLRCSPRSGDLSVYWYQQSLDQGLQFLIQYYNGEERAKGNILERFSAQQFPDLHSELNLSSLELGDSALYFCASSVGLAGGPAYNEQFFGPGTRLTVL.